This is a list of T cell receptor beta chains from one sample in a study of shared T cell receptors in the human thymus. The assay was immunoSEQ multiplex PCR, and TCRdb's table has in-frame clones only and misses some. The sample has about 500,000 clones, more than 75% seen once; the top ten hold 0.01% to 0.015%. The data were also submitted as part of a second study, on human thymus T cells.

Input material: thymocytes. The origin of the receptors is a boy under two years old with a congenital heart defect. CDR3s include the opening cysteine and the closing phenylalanine or tryptophan. The order of the fields is J gene, V gene, D gene, clone size, CDR3 protein, CDR3 DNA. A D gene is named only where the DNA matches it firmly. Clone size is given for some rows only: seen once, a few or many times, or a class if the clone is expanded.

>TRBJ2-2|TRBV4-1|.|few
CASSRSWEGGSGELFF
TGCGCCAGCAGCCGATCGTGGGAGGGGGGGTCCGGGGAGCTGTTTTTT
>TRBJ1-5|TRBV4-2|.|.
CASSQDLGRANQPQHF
TGTGCCAGCAGCCAAGATTTAGGCAGGGCCAATCAGCCCCAGCATTTT
>TRBJ2-1|TRBV11-2|.|.
CASSFERALYNEQFF
TGTGCCAGCAGCTTCGAGAGGGCTCTGTACAATGAGCAGTTCTTC
>TRBJ2-7|TRBV30|TRBD2|.
CAWRTSGRASGLEQYF
TGTGCCTGGAGAACTAGCGGGAGGGCCTCGGGGCTCGAGCAGTACTTC
>TRBJ2-2|TRBV5-6|TRBD2|.
CASSLGLAGAGELFF
TGTGCCAGCAGCTTGGGTCTAGCGGGAGCCGGGGAGCTGTTTTTT
>TRBJ2-3|TRBV2|TRBD2|.
CASSIRLARDTDTQYF
TGTGCCAGCAGTATTAGACTAGCTAGGGACACAGATACGCAGTATTTT
>TRBJ1-1|TRBV7-9|TRBD1|.
CASSLIGTANTEAFF
TGTGCCAGCAGCTTAATAGGGACAGCGAACACTGAAGCTTTCTTT
>TRBJ2-7|TRBV10-2|.|.
CASRKTGPEQYF
TGCGCCAGCAGGAAGACAGGCCCCGAGCAGTACTTC
>TRBJ2-2|TRBV9|TRBD1|.
CASREQGGNTGELFF
TGTGCCAGCAGAGAACAGGGGGGAAACACCGGGGAGCTGTTTTTT
>TRBJ2-1|TRBV28|TRBD2|.
CASRPGLAGSGDFF
TGTGCCAGCAGACCGGGACTAGCGGGATCGGGAGACTTCTTC
>TRBJ2-1|TRBV14|.|.
CASSQDRAGSDVDEQFF
TGTGCCAGCAGCCAAGACCGAGCGGGCTCGGATGTGGATGAGCAGTTCTTC
>TRBJ2-1|TRBV12-5|TRBD2|once
CASGLAGEDNEQFF
TGTGCTAGTGGTTTAGCGGGAGAGGACAATGAGCAGTTCTTC
>TRBJ1-4|TRBV19|.|.
CASNNRLEDEKLFF
TGTGCCAGCAACAACAGGTTGGAAGATGAAAAACTGTTTTTT
>TRBJ2-7|TRBV5-1|TRBD2|once
CASRSGAGGPYEQYF
TGCGCCAGCAGAAGCGGCGCGGGAGGGCCCTACGAGCAGTACTTC
>TRBJ1-3|TRBV6-1|.|.
CASSVGAGGNTIYF
TGTGCCAGCAGTGTGGGGGCGGGTGGAAACACCATATATTTT
>TRBJ2-1|TRBV9|TRBD2|.
CASSVVASGYNEQFF
TGTGCCAGCAGCGTAGTTGCTAGCGGATACAATGAGCAGTTCTTC
>TRBJ2-2|TRBV7-3|TRBD2|.
CASSLTPLLAGEGTGELFF
TGTGCCAGCAGCTTAACTCCTTTACTAGCGGGAGAGGGCACCGGGGAGCTGTTTTTT
>TRBJ1-5|TRBV5-6|.|.
CASSPAGASHQPQHF
TGTGCCAGCAGCCCCGCGGGGGCAAGCCATCAGCCCCAGCATTTT
>TRBJ2-7|TRBV19|TRBD1|.
CASSNGAGGSYEQYF
TGTGCCAGTAGCAACGGGGCAGGGGGCTCCTACGAGCAGTACTTC
>TRBJ2-1|TRBV14|.|.
CASSYSGGICNEQFF
TGTGCCAGCAGCTATTCCGGGGGAATATGTAATGAGCAGTTCTTC
>TRBJ2-7|TRBV5-5|.|.
CASSHMTVSDYEQYF
TGTGCCAGCAGCCACATGACAGTGAGTGACTACGAGCAGTACTTC
>TRBJ2-7|TRBV10-3|.|.
CAISPVLSPQGSYEQYF
TGTGCCATCAGTCCAGTCCTATCCCCTCAGGGGTCTTACGAGCAGTACTTC
>TRBJ2-7|TRBV27|TRBD1|.
CASRSTGEDYEQYF
TGTGCCAGCAGATCGACAGGGGAGGACTACGAGCAGTACTTC
>TRBJ2-1|TRBV7-6|TRBD2|.
CASSLILPGLAGYNEQFF
TGTGCCAGCAGCTTAATATTGCCGGGACTAGCGGGATACAATGAGCAGTTCTTC
>TRBJ2-3|TRBV7-8|.|once
CASSLQVDTQYF
TGTGCCAGCAGCCTCCAGGTAGATACGCAGTATTTT
>TRBJ1-2|TRBV19|.|.
CATSDGKRGYTF
TGTGCCACGTCGGACGGGAAAAGGGGCTACACCTTC
>TRBJ1-1|TRBV28|.|.
CASSLCAGFGFRNTEAFF
TGTGCCAGCAGTTTATGCGCCGGCTTCGGGTTTCGGAACACTGAAGCTTTCTTT
>TRBJ2-7|TRBV25-1|.|.
CASSGDKAPEQYF
TGTGCCAGCAGTGGAGACAAGGCCCCCGAGCAGTACTTC
>TRBJ1-2|TRBV6-1|.|.
CASSKTGLGYTF
TGTGCCAGCAGCAAAACAGGGCTCGGCTACACCTTC
>TRBJ2-2|TRBV7-6|TRBD2|.
CASSLGVAGMNTGELFF
TGTGCCAGCAGCTTAGGTGTAGCGGGGATGAACACCGGGGAGCTGTTTTTT
>TRBJ1-5|TRBV7-8|.|.
CASSPRNQPQHF
TGTGCCAGCAGTCCGAGAAATCAGCCCCAGCATTTT
>TRBJ1-2|TRBV10-3|TRBD1|.
CAVPDRTYGYTF
TGTGCCGTCCCGGACAGGACCTATGGCTACACCTTC
>TRBJ2-2|TRBV19|.|.
CASMMAPVNTGELFF
TGTGCCAGTATGATGGCACCTGTGAACACCGGGGAGCTGTTTTTT
>TRBJ2-1|TRBV4-1|.|few
CASSHPYRRTLGDEQFF
TGCGCCAGCAGCCACCCGTATAGGCGTACGCTAGGGGATGAGCAGTTCTTC
>TRBJ1-5|TRBV29-1|.|.
CSVALGTGNQPQHF
TGCAGCGTTGCCTTGGGAACAGGGAATCAGCCCCAGCATTTT
>TRBJ2-7|TRBV27|.|.
CASGTGILYEQYF
TGTGCCAGTGGTACAGGTATTTTGTACGAGCAGTACTTC
>TRBJ1-4|TRBV15|.|.
CATSRDISRHTQPEKLFF
TGTGCCACCAGCAGAGATATTTCGCGTCATACCCAACCAGAAAAACTGTTTTTT
>TRBJ2-1|TRBV9|TRBD1|.
CASSVPGTGGENEQFF
TGTGCCAGCAGCGTACCCGGGACAGGGGGCGAAAATGAGCAGTTCTTC
>TRBJ2-1|TRBV4-3|TRBD2|.
CASSQASPTSGSLGSRYNEQFF
TGCGCCAGCAGCCAAGCTAGCCCGACTAGCGGGAGTTTGGGGAGCCGCTACAATGAGCAGTTCTTC
>TRBJ2-7|TRBV2|TRBD1|few
CASSSGGQGGRVTYEQYF
TGTGCCAGCAGTTCCGGGGGACAGGGTGGCCGGGTCACCTACGAGCAGTACTTC
>TRBJ1-3|TRBV28|.|.
CASSSDLRGFRNTIYF
TGTGCCAGCAGTTCCGACCTCAGGGGCTTCAGAAACACCATATATTTT
>TRBJ1-1|TRBV27|.|.
CASTPKRGTEAFF
TGTGCCAGCACCCCCAAGCGGGGCACTGAAGCTTTCTTT
>TRBJ1-2|TRBV21-1|.|.
CASSKDEEYGYTF
TGTGCCAGCAGCAAAGATGAGGAATATGGCTACACCTTC
>TRBJ2-7|TRBV7-9|.|.
CASSPGQPADPYEQYF
TGTGCCAGCAGCCCCGGACAGCCGGCCGACCCCTACGAGCAGTACTTC
>TRBJ2-1|TRBV15|TRBD2|.
CATSKGGLGQGGRRAISEQFF
TGTGCCACCAGCAAGGGAGGGTTAGGGCAGGGCGGGAGGCGGGCCATTTCTGAGCAGTTCTTC